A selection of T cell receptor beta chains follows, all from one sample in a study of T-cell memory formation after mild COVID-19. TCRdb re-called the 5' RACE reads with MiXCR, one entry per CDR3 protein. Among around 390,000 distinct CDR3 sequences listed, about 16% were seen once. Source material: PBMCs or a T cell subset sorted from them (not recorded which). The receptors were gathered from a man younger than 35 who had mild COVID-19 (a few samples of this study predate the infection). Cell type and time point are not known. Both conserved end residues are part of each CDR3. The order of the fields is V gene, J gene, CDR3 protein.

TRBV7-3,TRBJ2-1,CASSLTSGAAYNEQFF
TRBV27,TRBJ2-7,CASSLSTSFYEQYF
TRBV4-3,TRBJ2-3,CASSPQVQGTDTQYF
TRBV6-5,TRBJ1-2,CASNPRDRGGDGYTF
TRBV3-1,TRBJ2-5,CASSQSRFRGHTQETQYF
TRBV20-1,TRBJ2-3,CSEKQPGPGSQYF
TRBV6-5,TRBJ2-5,CASSPTGSSETQYF
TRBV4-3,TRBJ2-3,CASRPGQGADTQYF
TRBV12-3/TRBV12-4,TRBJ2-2,CASSTGPSGELFF
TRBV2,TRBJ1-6,CASSGRDRVISPLHF
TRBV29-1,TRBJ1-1,CSVEGTGYTEAFF
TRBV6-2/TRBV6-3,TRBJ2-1,CASKDRNNEQFF
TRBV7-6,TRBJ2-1,CASSLAEGLAGEEQFF
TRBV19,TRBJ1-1,CASRLGDKNTEAFF
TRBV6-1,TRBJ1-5,CASSFREAGNQPQHF
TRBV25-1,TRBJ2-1,CASSDPDRLNEQFF
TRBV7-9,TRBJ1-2,CASSATVSPYGYTF
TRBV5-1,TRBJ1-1,CASSRRTENTEAFF
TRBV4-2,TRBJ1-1,CASRSPEQGHTEAFF
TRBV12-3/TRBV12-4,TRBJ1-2,CASSYLQGAYGYTF
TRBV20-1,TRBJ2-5,CSASMRGETQYF
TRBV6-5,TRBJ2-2,CASSFRGQNTGELFF
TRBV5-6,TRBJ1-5,CASSLGGSWTQPQHF
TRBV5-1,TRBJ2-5,CASSLRQGSYGTQYF
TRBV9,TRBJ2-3,CASASGGITDTQYF
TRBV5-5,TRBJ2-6,CASSLAWGSLNVLTF
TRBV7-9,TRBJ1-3,CASSLTTGDGNTIYF
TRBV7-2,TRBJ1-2,CASSPGGADYGYTF